The T cell receptor (beta chain) described here comes from a study of Ad26.COV2.S vaccination and SARS-CoV-2 variants. TCRdb keeps only in-frame clones here, not all; method: immunoSEQ multiplex PCR. Among more than 400,000 clones listed, 80% to 95% were seen once. Stated treatment: some 19 received Ad26.COV2.S at low or high dose, single or two shots; 5 received placebo; per-sample allocation not given. Collection of samples fell on day 63 after the first vaccine or placebo injection. The CDR3 totals 15 residues. CDR1 SGHVS and CDR2 FNYEAQ come from the germline V gene. The V end lost 0 bases, the J end lost 4 bases, and 7 bases lay between the germline ends.

The sequenced sample was peripheral blood, obtained in a trial of Ad26.COV2.S vaccine versus placebo. The clonotype comes from a person aged 18-60 years who received the Ad26.COV2.S COVID-19 vaccine or a placebo. The chain links TRBV7-6 to TRBJ1-6; D is ambiguous. The CDR3 nucleotides read TGTGCCAGCAGCTTAGCTTCAACTTATAATTCACCCCTCCACTTT. Its protein product is CASSLASTYNSPLHF.